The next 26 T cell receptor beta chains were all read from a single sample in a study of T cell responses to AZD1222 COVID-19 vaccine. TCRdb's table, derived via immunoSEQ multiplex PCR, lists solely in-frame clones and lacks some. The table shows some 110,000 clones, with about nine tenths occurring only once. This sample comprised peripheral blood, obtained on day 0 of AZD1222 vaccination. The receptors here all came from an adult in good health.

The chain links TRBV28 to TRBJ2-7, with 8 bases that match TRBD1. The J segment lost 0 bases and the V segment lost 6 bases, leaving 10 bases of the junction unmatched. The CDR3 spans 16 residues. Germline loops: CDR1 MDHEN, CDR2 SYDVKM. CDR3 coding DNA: TGTGCCAGCAGCGAGAGGGACAGGCATAACTCCTACGAGCAGTACTTC. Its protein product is CASSERDRHNSYEQYF.

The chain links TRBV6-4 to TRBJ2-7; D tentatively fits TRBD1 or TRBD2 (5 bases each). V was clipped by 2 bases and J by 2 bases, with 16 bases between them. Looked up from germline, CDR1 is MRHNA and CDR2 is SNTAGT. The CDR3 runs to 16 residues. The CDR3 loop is CASSDRMGEWTYEQYF. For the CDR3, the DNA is TGTGCCAGCAGTGACAGGATGGGGGAGTGGACCTACGAGCAGTACTTC.

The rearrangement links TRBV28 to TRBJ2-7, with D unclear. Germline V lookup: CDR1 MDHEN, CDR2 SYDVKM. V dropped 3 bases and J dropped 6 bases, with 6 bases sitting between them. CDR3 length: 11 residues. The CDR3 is CASSLSREQYF. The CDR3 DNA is TGTGCCAGCAGTTTGAGTCGCGAGCAGTACTTC.

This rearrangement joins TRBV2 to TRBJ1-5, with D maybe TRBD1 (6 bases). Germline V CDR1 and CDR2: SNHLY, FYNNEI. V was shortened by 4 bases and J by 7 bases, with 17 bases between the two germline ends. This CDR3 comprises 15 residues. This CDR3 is CASSGQQGEGQPQHF. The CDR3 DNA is TGTGCCAGCAGTGGGCAACAGGGTGAGGGACAGCCCCAGCATTTT.

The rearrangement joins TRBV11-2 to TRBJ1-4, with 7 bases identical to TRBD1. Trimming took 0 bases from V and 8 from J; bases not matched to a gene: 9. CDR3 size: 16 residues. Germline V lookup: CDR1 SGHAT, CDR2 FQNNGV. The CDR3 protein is CASSLDSGGGREKLFF. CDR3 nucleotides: TGTGCCAGCAGCTTAGATTCAGGGGGAGGGCGAGAAAAACTGTTTTTT.

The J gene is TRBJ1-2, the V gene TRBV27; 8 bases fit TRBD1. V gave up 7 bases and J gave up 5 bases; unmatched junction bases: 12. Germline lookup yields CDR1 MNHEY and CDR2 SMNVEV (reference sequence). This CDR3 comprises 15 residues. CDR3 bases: TGTGCCAGCACCTCAGAGGCAGGGGGCTGGTATGGCTACACCTTC. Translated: CASTSEAGGWYGYTF.

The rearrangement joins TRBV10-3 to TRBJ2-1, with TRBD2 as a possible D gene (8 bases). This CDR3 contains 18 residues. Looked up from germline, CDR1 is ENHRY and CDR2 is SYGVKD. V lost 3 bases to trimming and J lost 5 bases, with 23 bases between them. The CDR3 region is CAISEGQGGTRKDNEQFF. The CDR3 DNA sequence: TGTGCCATCAGTGAAGGGCAGGGGGGGACTAGGAAGGACAATGAGCAGTTCTTC.

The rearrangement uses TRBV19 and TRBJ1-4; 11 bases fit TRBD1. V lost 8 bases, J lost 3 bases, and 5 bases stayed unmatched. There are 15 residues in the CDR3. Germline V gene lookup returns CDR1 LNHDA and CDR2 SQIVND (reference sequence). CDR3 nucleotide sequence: TGTGCCAGTCGAGGACAGGGGGCAGCTAATGAAAAACTGTTTTTT. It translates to CASRGQGAANEKLFF.

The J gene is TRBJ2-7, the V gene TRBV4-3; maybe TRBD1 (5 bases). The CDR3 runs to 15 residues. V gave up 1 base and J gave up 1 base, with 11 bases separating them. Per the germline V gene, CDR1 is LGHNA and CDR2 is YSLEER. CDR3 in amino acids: CASSQGRQTSYEQYF. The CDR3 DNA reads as TGCGCCAGCAGCCAAGGGCGACAGACTTCCTACGAGCAGTACTTC.

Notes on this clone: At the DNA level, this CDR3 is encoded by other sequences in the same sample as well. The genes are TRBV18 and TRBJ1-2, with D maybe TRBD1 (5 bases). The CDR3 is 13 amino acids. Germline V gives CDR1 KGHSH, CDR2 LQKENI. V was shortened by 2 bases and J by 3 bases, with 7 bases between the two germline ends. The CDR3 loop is CASSPDRDYGYTF. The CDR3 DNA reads TGTGCCAGCTCACCAGACAGAGACTATGGCTACACCTTC.

The CDR3 DNA reads as TGTGCCAGCTCACCACTGGGTTCAGGCCCCTACGAGCAGTACTTC. Translated: CASSPLGSGPYEQYF. The chain employs TRBV18 and TRBJ2-7; D is ambiguous. Germline-derived CDR1 and CDR2 are KGHSH and LQKENI. This CDR3 has 15 amino acids. V lost 1 base, J lost 2 bases, and 12 bases lay in between.

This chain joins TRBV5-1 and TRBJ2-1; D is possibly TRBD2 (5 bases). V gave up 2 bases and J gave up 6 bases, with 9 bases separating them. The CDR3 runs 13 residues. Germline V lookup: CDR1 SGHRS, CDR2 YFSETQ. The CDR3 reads CASSLSGINEQFF. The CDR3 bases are TGCGCCAGCAGCTTATCCGGGATCAATGAGCAGTTCTTC.

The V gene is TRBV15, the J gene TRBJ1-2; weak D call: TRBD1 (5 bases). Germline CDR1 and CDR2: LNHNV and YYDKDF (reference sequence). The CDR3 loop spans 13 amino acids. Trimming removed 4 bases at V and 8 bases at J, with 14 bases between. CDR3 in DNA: TGTGCCACCAGCACCCCGTTTGGGGACGGCTACACCTTC. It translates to CATSTPFGDGYTF.

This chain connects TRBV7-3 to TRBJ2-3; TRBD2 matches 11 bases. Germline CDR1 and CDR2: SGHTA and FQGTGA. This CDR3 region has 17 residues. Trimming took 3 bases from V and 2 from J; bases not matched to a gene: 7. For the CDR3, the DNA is TGTGCCAGCAGCTTCGGACTAGCGGGCAGCCTCACAGATACGCAGTATTTT. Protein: CASSFGLAGSLTDTQYF.

In DNA, the CDR3 is TGCGCCAGCAGCCAAGACAGGGGTCTCGAGCAGTACTTC. This sequence encodes CASSQDRGLEQYF. This chain links TRBV4-1 with TRBJ2-7; D possibly corresponds to TRBD1 (6 bases). With 0 bases removed from V and 6 bases from J, the gap between germline ends came to 9 bases. The CDR3 covers 13 residues. CDR1 is MGHRA, CDR2 YSYEKL, per germline.

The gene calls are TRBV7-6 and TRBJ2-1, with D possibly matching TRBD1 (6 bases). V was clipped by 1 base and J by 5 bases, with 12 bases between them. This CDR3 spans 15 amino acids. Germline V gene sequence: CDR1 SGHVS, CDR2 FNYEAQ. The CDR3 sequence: CASSLEGGSHNEQFF. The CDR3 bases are TGTGCCAGCAGCTTAGAAGGGGGATCACACAATGAGCAGTTCTTC.

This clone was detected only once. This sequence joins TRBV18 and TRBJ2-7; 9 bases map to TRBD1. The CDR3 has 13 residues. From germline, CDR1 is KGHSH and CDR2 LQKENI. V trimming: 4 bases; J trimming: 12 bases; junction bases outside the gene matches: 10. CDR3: CASSQTTDRGRYF. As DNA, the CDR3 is TGTGCCAGCTCACAGACCACGGACAGGGGTCGGTACTTC.

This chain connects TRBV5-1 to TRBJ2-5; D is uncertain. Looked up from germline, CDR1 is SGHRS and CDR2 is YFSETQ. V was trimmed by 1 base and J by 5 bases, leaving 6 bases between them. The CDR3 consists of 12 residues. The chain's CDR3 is CASSLNGETQYF. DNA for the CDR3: TGCGCCAGCAGCTTGAATGGTGAGACCCAGTACTTC.

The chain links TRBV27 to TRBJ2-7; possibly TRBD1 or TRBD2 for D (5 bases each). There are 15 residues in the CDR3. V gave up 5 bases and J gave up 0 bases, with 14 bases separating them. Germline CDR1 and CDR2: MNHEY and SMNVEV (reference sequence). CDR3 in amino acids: CASSLVGVVSYEQYF. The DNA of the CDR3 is TGTGCCAGCAGTCTCGTGGGGGTCGTCTCCTACGAGCAGTACTTC.

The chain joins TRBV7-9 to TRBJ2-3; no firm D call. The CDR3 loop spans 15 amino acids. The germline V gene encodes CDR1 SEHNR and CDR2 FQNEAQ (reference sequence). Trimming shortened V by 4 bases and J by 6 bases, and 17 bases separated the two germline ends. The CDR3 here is CASSSVGAGQDTQYF. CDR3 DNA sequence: TGTGCCAGCAGCTCCGTGGGCGCCGGGCAGGATACGCAGTATTTT.

In DNA form, the CDR3 reads TGTGCCAGCAGTTTATTACAGGCGGCGACCGGGGAGCTGTTTTTT. This sequence encodes CASSLLQAATGELFF. This chain uses TRBV27 with TRBJ2-2; maybe TRBD1 (5 bases). CDR1 and CDR2 (germline): MNHEY, SMNVEV (reference sequence). Trimming took 1 base from V and 5 from J, leaving 11 bases between them. The CDR3 loop spans 15 amino acids.

The CDR3 DNA is TGTGCCAGCAGCTTAACCGGGAGCTCCTACAATGAGCAGTTCTTC. This sequence encodes CASSLTGSSYNEQFF. The V gene is TRBV7-3, the J gene TRBJ2-1; possibly TRBD2 for D (6 bases). Germline V CDR1 and CDR2: SGHTA, FQGTGA. This CDR3 region has 15 residues. Deletions cut 0 bases from V and 0 bases from J, with 6 bases between.

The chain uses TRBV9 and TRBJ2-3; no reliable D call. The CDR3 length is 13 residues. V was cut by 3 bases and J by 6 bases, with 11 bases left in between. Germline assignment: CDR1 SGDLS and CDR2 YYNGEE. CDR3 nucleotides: TGTGCCAGCAGCGCCTCATCTAGGGATACGCAGTATTTT. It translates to CASSASSRDTQYF. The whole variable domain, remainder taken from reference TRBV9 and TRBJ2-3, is DSGVTQTPKHLITATGQRVTLRCSPRSGDLSVYWYQQSLDQGLQFLIQYYNGEERAKGNILERFSAQQFPDLHSELNLSSLELGDSALYFCASSASSRDTQYFGPGTRLTVL.

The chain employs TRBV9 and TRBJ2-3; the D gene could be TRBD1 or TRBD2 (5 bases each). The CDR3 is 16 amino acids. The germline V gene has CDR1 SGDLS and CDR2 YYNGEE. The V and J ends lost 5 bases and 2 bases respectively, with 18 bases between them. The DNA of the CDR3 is TGTGCCAGCAGTCGTTTGTCGGGACCCCACACAGATACGCAGTATTTT. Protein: CASSRLSGPHTDTQYF.

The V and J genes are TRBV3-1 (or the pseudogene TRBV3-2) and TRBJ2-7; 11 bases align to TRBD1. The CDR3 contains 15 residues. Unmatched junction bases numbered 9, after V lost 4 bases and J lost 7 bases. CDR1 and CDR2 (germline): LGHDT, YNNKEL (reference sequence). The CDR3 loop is CASSRPGQGGQEQYF. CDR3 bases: TGTGCCAGCAGCCGACCGGGACAGGGGGGCCAAGAGCAGTACTTC.

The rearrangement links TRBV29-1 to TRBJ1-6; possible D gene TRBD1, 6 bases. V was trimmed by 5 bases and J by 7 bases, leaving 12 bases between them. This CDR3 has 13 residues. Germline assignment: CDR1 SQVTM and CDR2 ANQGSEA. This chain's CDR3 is CSVTTGFNSPLHF. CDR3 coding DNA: TGCAGCGTTACTACAGGGTTCAATTCACCCCTCCACTTT.